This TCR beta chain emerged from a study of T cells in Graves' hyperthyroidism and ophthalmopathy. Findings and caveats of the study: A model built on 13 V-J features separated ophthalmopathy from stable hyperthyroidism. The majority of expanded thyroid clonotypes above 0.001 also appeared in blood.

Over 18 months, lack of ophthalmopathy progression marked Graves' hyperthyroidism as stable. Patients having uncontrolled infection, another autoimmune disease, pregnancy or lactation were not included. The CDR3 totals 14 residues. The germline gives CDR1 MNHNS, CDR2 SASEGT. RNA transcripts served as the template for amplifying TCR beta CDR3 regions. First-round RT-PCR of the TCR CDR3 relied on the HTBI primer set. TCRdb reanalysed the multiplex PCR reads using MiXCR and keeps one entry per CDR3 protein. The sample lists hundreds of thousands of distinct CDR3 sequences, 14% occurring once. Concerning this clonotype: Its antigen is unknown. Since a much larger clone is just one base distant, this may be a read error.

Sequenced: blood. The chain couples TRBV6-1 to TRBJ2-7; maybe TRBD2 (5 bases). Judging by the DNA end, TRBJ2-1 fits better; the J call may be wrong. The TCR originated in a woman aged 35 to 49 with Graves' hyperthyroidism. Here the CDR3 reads CATMRGLSSYEQFF. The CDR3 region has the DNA TGTGCCACCATGAGAGGGCTGAGCTCCTACGAGCAGTTCTTC.